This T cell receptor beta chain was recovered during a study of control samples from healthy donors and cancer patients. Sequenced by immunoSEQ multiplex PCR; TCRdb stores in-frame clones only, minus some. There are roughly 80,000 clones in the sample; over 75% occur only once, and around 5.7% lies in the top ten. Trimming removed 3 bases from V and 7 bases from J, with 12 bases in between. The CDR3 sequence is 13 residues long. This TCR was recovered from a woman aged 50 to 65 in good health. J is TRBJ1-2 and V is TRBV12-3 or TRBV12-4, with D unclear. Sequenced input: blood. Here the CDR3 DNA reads TGTGCCAGCAGTTTGGAGGGATTGAGTGGCTACACCTTC. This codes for CASSLEGLSGYTF.